This TCR beta chain was identified in a study of kidney transplant recipient with SARS-CoV-2 infection. TCRdb recomputed calls from the reads with MiXCR, one row per CDR3 protein. The table has approximately 250,000 distinct CDR3 sequences, 29% seen once. CDR3 length: 13 amino acids. V shed 2 bases and J shed 0 bases, with 8 bases lying between them. Germline loops: CDR1 DFQATT, CDR2 SNEGSKA (reference sequence). This clonotype was seen repeatedly, ten times or more. The gene calls are TRBV20-1 and TRBJ2-7; tentative D call: TRBD2 (6 bases). The sample in question was a blood sample, obtained at baseline and around day 110 from a kidney transplant recipient. This receptor was taken from a male patient aged 25-45 years who had COVID-19 and was a kidney transplant recipient. Some of the T cells might come from the graft donor. CDR3 protein: CSARSDYSYEQYF. As DNA, the CDR3 is TGCAGTGCTAGATCGGACTACTCCTACGAGCAGTACTTC.